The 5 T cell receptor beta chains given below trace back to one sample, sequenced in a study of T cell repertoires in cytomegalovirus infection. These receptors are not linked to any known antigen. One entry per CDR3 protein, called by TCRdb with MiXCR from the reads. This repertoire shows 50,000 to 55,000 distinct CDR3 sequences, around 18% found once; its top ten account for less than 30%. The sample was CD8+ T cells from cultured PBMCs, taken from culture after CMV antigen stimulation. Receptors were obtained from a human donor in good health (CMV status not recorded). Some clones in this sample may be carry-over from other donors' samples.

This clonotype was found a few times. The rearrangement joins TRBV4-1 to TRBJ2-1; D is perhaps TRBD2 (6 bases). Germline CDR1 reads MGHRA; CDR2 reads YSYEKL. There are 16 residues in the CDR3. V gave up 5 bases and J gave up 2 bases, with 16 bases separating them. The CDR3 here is CASSSGTSQTYNEQFF. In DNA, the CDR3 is TGCGCCAGCAGCAGTGGAACTAGCCAAACCTACAATGAGCAGTTCTTC.

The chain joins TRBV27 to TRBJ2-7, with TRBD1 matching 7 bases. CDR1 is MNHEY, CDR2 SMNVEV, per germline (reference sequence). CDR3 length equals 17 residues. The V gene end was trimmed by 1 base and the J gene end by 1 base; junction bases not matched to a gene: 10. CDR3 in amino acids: CASSLLVDGGQSYEQYF. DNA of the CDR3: TGTGCCAGCAGTTTATTAGTAGATGGGGGACAGTCCTACGAGCAGTACTTC.

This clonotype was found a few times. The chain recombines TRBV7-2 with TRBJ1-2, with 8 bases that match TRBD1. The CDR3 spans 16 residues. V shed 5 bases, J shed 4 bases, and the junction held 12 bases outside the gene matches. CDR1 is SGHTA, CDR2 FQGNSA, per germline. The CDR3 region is CASSPLLAGGGYGYTF. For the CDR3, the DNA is TGTGCCAGCAGCCCGCTGTTGGCAGGGGGCGGCTATGGCTACACCTTC.

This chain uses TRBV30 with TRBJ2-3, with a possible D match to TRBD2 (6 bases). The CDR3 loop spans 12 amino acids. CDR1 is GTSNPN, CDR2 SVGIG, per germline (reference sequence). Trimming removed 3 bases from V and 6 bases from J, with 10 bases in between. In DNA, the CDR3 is TGTGCCTGGAGGTTTCGGGGGGATACGCAGTATTTT. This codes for CAWRFRGDTQYF.

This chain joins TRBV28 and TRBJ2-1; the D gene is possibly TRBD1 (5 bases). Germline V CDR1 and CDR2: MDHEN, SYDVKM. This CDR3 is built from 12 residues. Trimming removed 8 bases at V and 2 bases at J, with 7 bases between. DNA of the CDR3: TGTGCCAGCGTGGACACCTACAATGAGCAGTTCTTC. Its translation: CASVDTYNEQFF.